What follows are 6 T cell receptor beta chains derived from one specimen sequenced in a study of T cells in localized non-small cell lung cancer. TCRdb keeps only in-frame clones here, not all; method: immunoSEQ multiplex PCR. The sample shows about 77,000 clones, 88% of them seen only once. The sequencing here drew on peripheral blood, taken before any cancer treatment. These receptors were obtained from a woman between 35 and 75 years old with stage I squamous cell lung carcinoma.

V usage is TRBV6-5 and J usage is TRBJ1-1, with a possible D match to TRBD1 (5 bases). Germline V gene data show CDR1 as MNHEY and CDR2 as SVGAGI. The length of the CDR3 is 13 residues. Trimming took 6 bases from V and 0 from J, leaving 8 bases between them. The CDR3 loop reads CASRVQVNTEAFF. CDR3 nucleotide sequence: TGTGCCAGCAGGGTACAGGTGAACACTGAAGCTTTCTTT.

This clone was seen once. V and J are TRBV19 and TRBJ2-7; D is uncertain. CDR3 size: 15 residues. Germline V gene data show CDR1 as LNHDA and CDR2 as SQIVND (reference sequence). The V end was cut by 0 bases, the J end by 5 bases, with 14 bases between. CDR3 in amino acids: CASSIDDWGGNEQYF. CDR3 coding DNA: TGTGCCAGTAGTATAGATGACTGGGGTGGTAACGAGCAGTACTTC. The full variable domain, in which reference TRBV19 and TRBJ2-7 provide the parts outside the CDR3, is DGGITQSPKYLFRKEGQNVTLSCEQNLNHDAMYWYRQDPGQGLRLIYYSQIVNDFQKGDIAEGYSVSREKKESFPLTVTSAQKNPTAFYLCASSIDDWGGNEQYFGPGTRLTVT.

Only a few counts were recorded for this clone. The chain is built from TRBV6-5 and TRBJ1-3, with D perhaps matching TRBD1 (6 bases). Germline lookup yields CDR1 MNHEY and CDR2 SVGAGI. The CDR3 has 14 amino acids. Trimming pared 5 bases from V and 0 bases from J, leaving 8 bases between. CDR3 DNA sequence: TGTGCCAGCAGTACAGGGTTCTCTGGAAACACCATATATTTT. As protein: CASSTGFSGNTIYF.

The chain uses TRBV2 and TRBJ2-6; the match to TRBD1 covers 12 bases. Trimming cost V 6 bases and J 0 bases; bases outside gene matches: 9. Germline V CDR1 and CDR2: SNHLY, FYNNEI. The CDR3 totals 19 residues. CDR3 in DNA: TGTGCCAGCAGGACCGCCGGGACAGGGGGCCACTCTGGGGCCAACGTCCTGACTTTC. Translating gives CASRTAGTGGHSGANVLTF. The entire variable domain, with the rest obtained from reference TRBV2 and TRBJ2-6, is as follows: EPEVTQTPSHQVTQMGQEVILRCVPISNHLYFYWYRQILGQKVEFLVSFYNNEISEKSEIFDDQFSVERPDGSNFTLKIRSTKLEDSAMYFCASRTAGTGGHSGANVLTFGAGSRLTVL.

Only one count was recorded for this clone. This chain joins TRBV7-9 and TRBJ1-2, with D uncertain. Deletions cut 0 bases from V and 5 bases from J, with 10 bases between. Germline lookup yields CDR1 SEHNR and CDR2 FQNEAQ (reference sequence). This CDR3 is 14 amino acids long. The CDR3 loop reads CASSLALGKYGYTF. The CDR3 DNA reads TGTGCCAGCAGCTTAGCGCTCGGTAAATATGGCTACACCTTC.

The CDR3 loop reads CASSIRGRVGGQPQHF. The DNA of the CDR3 is TGTGCCAGTAGTATTCGAGGTCGAGTGGGGGGTCAGCCCCAGCATTTT. This chain joins TRBV19 and TRBJ1-5; a weak D match, TRBD1 (5 bases). This CDR3 contains 16 residues. In germline, CDR1 is LNHDA, CDR2 SQIVND (reference sequence). V gave up 3 bases and J gave up 6 bases, with 18 bases separating them.